This TCR beta chain was sequenced for a study of beta chain features in type 1 diabetes. Overall study: Across all samples, 100 million to 130 million sorted cells were examined. Study-wide results and caveats: Patients showed naive, central memory and Treg TCRB repertoires that appeared more similar than those of healthy donors. High TCR expression in some cells could lead to their over-representation in cDNA sequencing.

Expressed TCRB transcripts were sequenced, since all the RNA that had been isolated was reverse transcribed. TCRdb keeps only in-frame clones here, not all; method: immunoSEQ multiplex PCR. Seen here are about 220,000 clones, roughly 11% observed once, and the top ten hold 1% to 1.5%. The length of the CDR3 is 15 residues. V was clipped by 0 bases and J by 4 bases, with 10 bases between them. In germline, CDR1 is MGHRA, CDR2 YSYEKL. Stem cell-like memory, regulatory, central memory and naive CD4+ cells were sorted via CD45RO/CCR7/CD25/CD127/CD95/CD27. With respect to this clone: Its antigen remains unknown.

The clonotype comes from a man aged 18 to 30 in good health. The sequenced sample was central memory CD4+ T cells from blood. The chain is built from TRBV4-1 and TRBJ2-1; maybe TRBD1 (6 bases). CDR3 loop: CASSQDRGKYNEQFF. The CDR3 nucleotides read TGCGCCAGCAGCCAAGACAGGGGCAAATACAATGAGCAGTTCTTC.